This T cell receptor (beta chain) was profiled in a study of control samples from healthy donors and cancer patients. This table comes from immunoSEQ multiplex PCR, and its TCRdb copy is limited to in-frame clones, with some not included. Among approximately 170,000 clones listed, roughly 88% were seen once. Germline CDR1 PRHDT, CDR2 FYEKMQ (reference sequence). Trimming removed 5 bases from V and 1 base from J; junction bases left unmatched: 5. The CDR3 consists of 14 residues. The source of this sequence is a young woman in good health. The genes are TRBV13 and TRBJ2-7; 7 positions agree with TRBD1. Sequencing input: blood. This CDR3 is CASSPPGQSYEQYF. CDR3 coding DNA: TGTGCCAGCAGCCCCCCGGGACAGTCCTACGAGCAGTACTTC.